The 10 T cell receptor beta chains listed next were all sequenced from one sample in a study of shared clonotypes between healthy human individuals. The assay was immunoSEQ multiplex PCR, and TCRdb's table has in-frame clones only and misses some. The top ten clones hold about 13% of a sample with about 470,000 clones, roughly 83% of them seen once. Sequenced: PBMCs. These receptors came from a woman between 35 and 50 years old in good health. Some clones in this sample may be carry-over from other donors' samples.

This clone has just a few counts. This chain connects TRBV7-9 to TRBJ1-4; TRBD1 matches 12 bases. In germline, CDR1 is SEHNR, CDR2 FQNEAQ (reference sequence). The junction had 11 bases not matched to a gene; V was cut back by 1 base and J by 8 bases. The CDR3 runs 18 residues. The CDR3 spells CASSLVDGTGGAGEKLFF. CDR3 coding DNA: TGTGCCAGCAGCTTAGTGGACGGGACAGGGGGCGCCGGGGAAAAACTGTTTTTT.

The chain links TRBV6-1 to TRBJ1-5, with unresolved D. Germline CDR1 MNHNS, CDR2 SASEGT. Trimming left V 4 bases short and J 2 bases short, with 9 bases between. This CDR3 comprises 14 residues. CDR3 in DNA: TGTGCCAGCAGTGTGGCGGCGGGCAATCAGCCCCAGCATTTT. It is translated as CASSVAAGNQPQHF.

As concerns this clone: The DNA is omitted, as the CDR3 cannot be located on it reliably, and the CDR3 follows TCRdb's listing. CDR3 residues: CAVGQGAFNTGGCTF. The chain employs TRBV2 and TRBJ1-2; the table assigns TRBD1, which was not confirmed against the DNA. Germline lookup yields CDR1 SNHLY and CDR2 FYNNEI. The CDR3 spans 15 residues, counting both ends.

The chain combines TRBV29-1 with TRBJ1-2, with D maybe TRBD1 (5 bases). Germline CDR1 reads SQVTM; CDR2 reads ANQGSEA. The CDR3 loop spans 13 amino acids. V was cut by 4 bases and J by 4 bases, with 13 bases left in between. CDR3 coding DNA: TGCAGCGTTGTTCAGGGTGAGATCTATGGCTACACCTTC. Protein product: CSVVQGEIYGYTF.

The chain is built from TRBV6-6 and TRBJ2-1; 8 bases map to TRBD1. The germline V gene encodes CDR1 MNHNY and CDR2 SVGAGI (reference sequence). The ends lost 6 bases at V and 4 bases at J; junction bases unmatched: 8. CDR3 size: 15 residues. CDR3 protein: CASSPTGTGYNEQFF. In DNA, the CDR3 is TGTGCCAGCAGCCCCACCGGGACAGGTTACAATGAGCAGTTCTTC.

The V gene is TRBV27, the J gene TRBJ1-1; 11 bases agree with TRBD1. The CDR3 contains 15 residues. The germline gives CDR1 MNHEY, CDR2 SMNVEV (reference sequence). The V segment lost 4 bases and the J segment 5 bases; nucleotides outside the gene matches: 6. For the CDR3, the DNA is TGTGCCAGCAGTTCTCGGACAGGGGGCAGGACTGAAGCTTTCTTT. Protein product: CASSSRTGGRTEAFF.

The chain uses TRBV7-9 and TRBJ1-1; tentative D call: TRBD1 (5 bases). V lost 2 bases to trimming and J lost 7 bases, with 14 bases between them. The CDR3 spans 14 residues. The germline gives CDR1 SEHNR, CDR2 FQNEAQ (reference sequence). This CDR3 is CASSLNFMGDEAFF. The CDR3 coding sequence is TGTGCCAGCAGCTTAAACTTCATGGGGGATGAAGCTTTCTTT. The variable domain in full, completed from reference TRBV7-9 and TRBJ1-1, reads DTGVSQNPRHKITKRGQNVTFRCDPISEHNRLYWYRQTLGQGPEFLTYFQNEAQLEKSRLLSDRFSAERPKGSFSTLEIQRTEQGDSAMYLCASSLNFMGDEAFFGQGTRLTVV.

The rearrangement uses TRBV29-1 and TRBJ2-7; no clear D gene. V shed 5 bases and J shed 1 base, with 15 bases lying between them. This CDR3 is built from 14 residues. CDR1 and CDR2 (germline): SQVTM, ANQGSEA. The CDR3 nucleotides read TGCAGCGTTAAAGCTCGGGCCCAATCCTACGAGCAGTACTTC. Protein: CSVKARAQSYEQYF.

The rearrangement uses TRBV27 and TRBJ2-2; no reliable D call. V was shortened by 3 bases and J by 4 bases, with 12 bases between the two germline ends. This CDR3 has 15 residues. Germline-derived CDR1 and CDR2 are MNHEY and SMNVEV (reference sequence). In DNA form, the CDR3 reads TGTGCCAGCAGTTTTTTCTTCAGGACCACCGGGGAGCTGTTTTTT. Encoded protein: CASSFFFRTTGELFF.

This chain connects TRBV4-1 to TRBJ2-1, with D uncertain. The CDR3 is 18 residues long. Deletions cut 0 bases from V and 0 bases from J, with 15 bases between. Germline V lookup: CDR1 MGHRA, CDR2 YSYEKL. The CDR3 region is CASSQESWRQSSYNEQFF. CDR3 bases: TGCGCCAGCAGCCAAGAGAGTTGGCGGCAGAGCTCCTACAATGAGCAGTTCTTC.